The 18 T cell receptor beta chains reported below all come from one sample, sequenced in a study of radiation and T cells in renal cell carcinoma. Profiling relied on immunoSEQ multiplex PCR, and the TCRdb table lists in-frame clones only, not all of them. The data hold tens of thousands of clones, with over 75% observed a single time. The time point was: baseline pretreatment blood. Sample treatment: 15 Gy SBRT to primary tumor, nephrectomy 4 weeks later. The sequences come from blood, collected from a patient whose treatment included radiotherapy and nephrectomy. The receptors derive from a man in his fifties or sixties with renal cell carcinoma.

The chain couples TRBV6-1 to TRBJ1-1; D not resolved. CDR1 and CDR2 from the germline V gene are MNHNS and SASEGT. The CDR3 has 14 amino acids. The V and J ends lost 6 bases and 0 bases respectively, with 11 bases between them. The CDR3 sequence: CASREQFLNTEAFF. Here the CDR3 DNA reads TGTGCCAGCAGGGAACAGTTTTTGAACACTGAAGCTTTCTTT.

This chain joins TRBV28 and TRBJ1-1, with D tentatively TRBD1 (6 bases). There are 12 residues in the CDR3. The V gene lost 6 bases and the J gene lost 5 bases, with 10 bases spanning the gap. The V gene's germline CDR1 is MDHEN and CDR2 SYDVKM. Here the CDR3 reads CASRLGTTEAFF. As DNA, the CDR3 is TGTGCCAGCAGACTCGGGACAACTGAAGCTTTCTTT.

A single count supports this clone. V is TRBV7-9 and J is TRBJ1-3; the match to TRBD1 covers 7 bases. V was pared by 3 bases and J by 2 bases, with 4 bases of the junction left unmatched. From germline, CDR1 is SEHNR and CDR2 FQNEAQ (reference sequence). The CDR3 is made up of 15 amino acids. Here the CDR3 reads CASSFRGMTGNTIYF. The DNA of the CDR3 is TGTGCCAGCAGCTTCAGGGGGATGACTGGAAACACCATATATTTT.

The chain uses TRBV19 and TRBJ2-1; 10 bases map to TRBD2. Per germline, CDR1 LNHDA and CDR2 SQIVND (reference sequence). The CDR3 runs 15 residues. V shed 3 bases, J shed 6 bases, and the junction held 5 bases outside the gene matches. The CDR3 is CASSILAGVVNEQFF. CDR3 nucleotide sequence: TGTGCCAGTAGTATTCTAGCGGGAGTGGTCAATGAGCAGTTCTTC.

The V gene is TRBV2, the J gene TRBJ2-1; possible D gene TRBD1, 6 bases. There are 15 residues in the CDR3. Germline loops: CDR1 SNHLY, CDR2 FYNNEI. V lost 10 bases and J lost 8, with 24 bases in between. The CDR3 loop is CANTGTRLDPDEQFF. In DNA form, the CDR3 reads TGTGCCAACACCGGGACAAGGTTGGACCCGGATGAGCAGTTCTTC.

This chain joins TRBV7-2 and TRBJ2-1; 11 positions agree with TRBD2. V dropped 2 bases and J dropped 8; count of bases not matched to a gene: 5. Germline V lookup: CDR1 SGHTA, CDR2 FQGNSA. The CDR3 loop spans 15 amino acids. CDR3 amino acids: CASSLLLAGGDEQFF. The CDR3, as DNA: TGTGCCAGCAGCTTACTGCTAGCGGGAGGAGATGAGCAGTTCTTC.

The J gene is TRBJ2-6, the V gene TRBV6-1, with D tentatively TRBD2 (6 bases). The V gene's germline CDR1 is MNHNS and CDR2 SASEGT. This CDR3 has 20 residues. V lost 0 bases and J 4 bases, leaving 22 bases between the germline ends. CDR3: CASSEAPPGLTASGANVLTF. The CDR3 DNA reads as TGTGCCAGCAGTGAAGCGCCACCGGGACTCACAGCCTCCGGGGCCAACGTCCTGACTTTC.

This clone was found once. The rearrangement joins TRBV10-1 to TRBJ2-2; 11 bases align to TRBD2. The germline CDR1 and CDR2 sequences are WNHNN and SYGVQD (reference sequence). The CDR3 length is 21 residues. Trimming cost V 3 bases and J 2 bases; bases outside gene matches: 17. CDR3: CASSDRLAGYNSQTNTGELFF. Written as DNA, the CDR3 is TGCGCCAGCAGTGACAGACTAGCGGGATACAACTCACAGACTAACACCGGGGAGCTGTTTTTT.

The chain is built from TRBV11-2 and TRBJ2-7, with 9 bases matching TRBD1. The CDR3 is 15 amino acids. CDR1 is SGHAT, CDR2 FQNNGV, per germline. V gave up 5 bases and J gave up 4 bases; unmatched junction bases: 9. The CDR3 DNA reads as TGTGCCAGCAGCCCGATCCGCGGACAGGGGTACGAGCAGTACTTC. Protein product: CASSPIRGQGYEQYF.

The chain couples TRBV9 to TRBJ2-6, with a possible D match to TRBD2 (5 bases). CDR1 is SGDLS, CDR2 YYNGEE, per germline. The germline V and J ends were trimmed by 2 bases and 2 bases, with 11 bases remaining between them. This CDR3 region has 16 residues. Here the CDR3 DNA reads TGTGCCAGCAGCGTTGGGCAGGAGGCTGGGGCCAACGTCCTGACTTTC. It yields the protein CASSVGQEAGANVLTF.

This chain uses TRBV2 with TRBJ1-1; a possible D gene is TRBD1 (5 bases). Germline lookup yields CDR1 SNHLY and CDR2 FYNNEI. This CDR3 is built from 14 residues. Trimming left V 5 bases short and J 1 base short, with 11 bases between. The DNA for the CDR3 is TGTGCCAGCAGTCTCATCCAGGGGAACACTGAAGCTTTCTTT. This codes for CASSLIQGNTEAFF.

The chain uses TRBV27 and TRBJ2-5; TRBD1 agrees at 7 bases. V lost 3 bases, J lost 4 bases, and 11 bases stayed unmatched. The CDR3 spans 16 residues. CDR1 and CDR2 from the germline V gene are MNHEY and SMNVEV (reference sequence). CDR3 coding DNA: TGTGCCAGCAGTTTCGCCTTAGACAGGGCCAGAGAGACCCAGTACTTC. Translated, it gives CASSFALDRARETQYF.

The chain is built from TRBV30 and TRBJ1-2; D is uncertain. Germline lookup yields CDR1 GTSNPN and CDR2 SVGIG (reference sequence). The CDR3 is made up of 15 amino acids. Trimming took 1 base from V and 4 from J, leaving 16 bases between them. The CDR3 sequence is CAWSAIRRRGYGYTF. The CDR3 DNA reads as TGTGCCTGGAGTGCCATCAGGAGGCGAGGCTATGGCTACACCTTC.

V gene TRBV19 combines with J gene TRBJ2-7; D possibly corresponds to TRBD1 (6 bases). Trimming took off 5 bases at V and 5 bases at J, with 13 bases between the two ends. The CDR3 is made up of 13 amino acids. Germline V lookup: CDR1 LNHDA, CDR2 SQIVND (reference sequence). The CDR3 here is CASSWQGIHEQYF. CDR3 nucleotides: TGTGCCAGTAGTTGGCAGGGGATCCACGAGCAGTACTTC. Together with reference TRBV19 and TRBJ2-7, the CDR3 gives the full variable domain: DGGITQSPKYLFRKEGQNVTLSCEQNLNHDAMYWYRQDPGQGLRLIYYSQIVNDFQKGDIAEGYSVSREKKESFPLTVTSAQKNPTAFYLCASSWQGIHEQYFGPGTRLTVT.

A few counts support this clone. The chain combines TRBV10-3 with TRBJ1-5; perhaps TRBD1 as D (6 bases). The CDR3 is 15 amino acids. Trimming took off 2 bases at V and 1 base at J, with 9 bases between the two ends. CDR1 ENHRY and CDR2 SYGVKD come from the germline V gene. The CDR3 spells CAISEGQMSNQPQHF. The CDR3 coding sequence is TGTGCCATCAGTGAGGGACAGATGAGCAATCAGCCCCAGCATTTT.

In this sample, this clone turned up a few times. The V gene is TRBV21-1, the J gene TRBJ1-1; the table calls TRBD1, which could not be checked here. TRBV21-1 is a pseudogene. CDR3 length: 15 residues. CDR3 protein: CASSYTGAENTEAFF. The CDR3 nucleotides read TGTGCCAGCAGCTATACAGGGGCGGAGAACACTGAAGCTTTCTTT.

There are a few counts of this clone. The chain joins TRBV4-1 to TRBJ2-5; no definite D call. This CDR3 is 13 amino acids long. V lost 1 base and J 7 bases, leaving 10 bases between the germline ends. Germline CDR1 and CDR2: MGHRA and YSYEKL. CDR3 in DNA: TGCGCCAGCAGCCAAGTTCTGGTAGGGACCCAGTACTTC. Its translation is CASSQVLVGTQYF.

DNA for the CDR3: TGCGCCAGCAGCGCAGCCCTAGCGGGTGGCACAGATACGCAGTATTTT. This codes for CASSAALAGGTDTQYF. This sequence joins TRBV5-1 and TRBJ2-3; 8 nucleotides align to TRBD2. The ends lost 4 bases at V and 1 base at J; junction bases unmatched: 8. This CDR3 has 16 residues. Germline CDR1 and CDR2: SGHRS and YFSETQ.